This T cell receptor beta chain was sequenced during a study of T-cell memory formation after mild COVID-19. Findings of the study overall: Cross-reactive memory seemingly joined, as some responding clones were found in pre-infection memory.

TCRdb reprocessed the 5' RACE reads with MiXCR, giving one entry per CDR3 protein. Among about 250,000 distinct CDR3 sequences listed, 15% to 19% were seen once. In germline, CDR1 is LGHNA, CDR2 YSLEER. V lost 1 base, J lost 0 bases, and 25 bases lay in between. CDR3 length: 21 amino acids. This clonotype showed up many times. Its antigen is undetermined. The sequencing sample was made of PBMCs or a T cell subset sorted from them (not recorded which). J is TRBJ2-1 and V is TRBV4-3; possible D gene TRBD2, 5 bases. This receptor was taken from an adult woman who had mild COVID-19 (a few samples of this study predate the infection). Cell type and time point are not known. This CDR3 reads CASSQGLPGLERPSSYNEQFF. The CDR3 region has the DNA TGCGCCAGCAGCCAAGGGCTCCCGGGGTTAGAACGGCCAAGCTCCTACAATGAGCAGTTCTTC.